Each of the 3 T cell receptor beta chains below was sequenced from the same sample in a study of blood T cells in healthy people across ages. A J-beta primer mix and a sample-barcoded 5' primer were used in a second PCR of about 7 to 12 cycles. One entry per CDR3 protein results from TCRdb running MiXCR on the 5' RACE reads. Of about 1.5 million distinct CDR3 sequences listed, 42% are singletons. Material: blood. The receptor set was obtained from a woman between 18 and 29 years old in good health.

The chain combines TRBV6-6 with TRBJ1-2, with 9 bases aligning to TRBD1. V lost 5 bases to trimming and J lost 7 bases; unmatched junction nucleotides: 5. The CDR3 totals 13 residues. The V gene's germline CDR1 is MNHNY and CDR2 SVGAGI (reference sequence). CDR3 sequence reads: CASSVDRGGGYTF. The CDR3 nucleotides read TGTGCCAGCAGTGTGGACAGGGGAGGTGGCTACACCTTC.

This clonotype was recorded a few times. V is TRBV20-1 and J is TRBJ2-1, with D possibly matching TRBD2 (5 bases). CDR1 is DFQATT, CDR2 SNEGSKA, per germline (reference sequence). The CDR3 has 14 residues. Trimming took off 0 bases at V and 1 base at J, with 7 bases between the two ends. CDR3 sequence reads: CSARDQRSYNEQFF. CDR3 DNA: TGCAGTGCTAGAGACCAGCGGTCCTACAATGAGCAGTTCTTC.

This clonotype came up a few times. V usage is TRBV27 and J usage is TRBJ2-5; the match to TRBD1 covers 9 bases. The length of the CDR3 is 16 residues. The germline V gene encodes CDR1 MNHEY and CDR2 SMNVEV (reference sequence). V trimming: 3 bases; J trimming: 6 bases; junction bases outside the gene matches: 11. CDR3 DNA: TGTGCCAGCAGTTTCCTCCCGGGACAGGGTGATCAGACCCAGTACTTC. This translates into CASSFLPGQGDQTQYF.